This T cell receptor (beta chain) derives from a study of regulatory T cells in long-lasting Graves disease. CDR3 regions were amplified by Arm-PCR using iRepertoire HTBI primers to build TCR beta libraries. TCRdb used MiXCR to reprocess the multiplex PCR reads, holding one entry per CDR3 protein. The table lists 310,000 or so distinct CDR3 sequences, approximately 20% of them singletons. This clonotype came up many times. As yet, its antigen is unknown. Germline assignment: CDR1 SGHVS and CDR2 FQNEAQ. The CDR3 spans 14 residues. The germline V and J ends were trimmed by 5 bases and 4 bases, with 11 bases remaining between them. Study-level points and caveats: Persistent disease samples used TRBV28, TRBJ1-2 and TRBJ2-5 preferentially. New patients shared roughly 980 public clonotypes, fewer than the approximately 2,500 shared by persistent patients.

Time point given: persistent/refractory GD, antithyroid drugs over 5 years with positive TRAb. RNA isolated from PBMCs was used to make the TCR library. This clonotype was sampled from a female donor with Graves disease. This chain joins TRBV7-8 and TRBJ1-4; D ambiguous. Source: peripheral blood mononuclear cells (PBMCs), taken when the disease was refractory, from a patient treated with antithyroid drugs. DNA for the CDR3: TGTGCCAGCAGCCCGACCGAGCTTAATGAAAAACTGTTTTTT. As protein: CASSPTELNEKLFF.